Shown below are 29 T cell receptor beta chains from a single sample sequenced in a study of cytomegalovirus exposure and HLA in healthy donors (dated by TCRdb to 2015 to 2018). Library generation was performed with the immunoSEQ multiplex PCR assay. A mixture of 60 forward primers for TCR Vbeta segments and 13 reverse primers for TCR Jbeta segments was used in the multiplex PCR. Drawn from immuneACCESS, this table holds only the in-frame rearrangements with V and J called that TCRdb kept. Clones are partly lost; checked studies trace under half to an unresolved V gene and leave the rest unexplained. This sample lists around 140,000 clones; 75% to 80% were detected once. In total, the top ten clones hold about 1.7% of the sample. The sample taken for sequencing was PBMCs. These receptors were obtained from a female donor in good health and CMV-seronegative.

V usage is TRBV6-5 and J usage is TRBJ2-7; 14 nucleotides agree with TRBD2. V shed 6 bases, J shed 3 bases, and the junction held 4 bases outside the gene matches. The V gene's germline CDR1 is MNHEY and CDR2 SVGAGI. This CDR3 is built from 15 residues. CDR3 in DNA: TGTGCCAGCAGCCCCGGACTAGCGGGAGGCTACGAGCAGTACTTC. It codes for CASSPGLAGGYEQYF.

The chain joins TRBV6-4 to TRBJ1-1, with 8 bases aligning to TRBD1. This CDR3 is built from 15 residues. CDR1 and CDR2 from the germline V gene are MRHNA and SNTAGT. J gave up 1 base and V 0 bases, and 1 base lay outside the gene matches. CDR3: CASSDSGTGNTEAFF. CDR3 coding DNA: TGTGCCAGCAGTGACTCTGGGACAGGGAACACTGAAGCTTTCTTT.

This clone was seen a handful of times. The chain is built from TRBV7-3 and TRBJ2-1, with D perhaps matching TRBD2 (5 bases). This CDR3 is built from 15 residues. Germline V gene sequence: CDR1 SGHTA, CDR2 FQGTGA. The V end lost 5 bases, the J end lost 7 bases, and 18 bases lay between the germline ends. The CDR3: CASSPPRRLSNEQFF. In DNA, the CDR3 is TGTGCCAGCAGCCCCCCAAGGCGACTATCGAATGAGCAGTTCTTC.

The chain carries TRBV7-8 and TRBJ2-5, with D possibly being TRBD2 (5 bases). Germline CDR1 reads SGHVS; CDR2 reads FQNEAQ. V was shortened by 5 bases and J by 4 bases, with 11 bases between the two germline ends. This CDR3 spans 13 amino acids. The CDR3 DNA follows: TGTGCCAGCAGCAAACTAGGTCGAGAGACCCAGTACTTC. Protein sequence: CASSKLGRETQYF.

CDR3 DNA: TGTGCCGGGCAGATCAGGGTAAGCTACGAGCAGTACTTC. The encoded protein is CAGQIRVSYEQYF. The rearrangement links TRBV30 to TRBJ2-7; the D gene is possibly TRBD1 (5 bases). The CDR3 is made up of 13 amino acids. Per the germline V gene, CDR1 is GTSNPN and CDR2 is SVGIG (reference sequence). The ends were cut back, 8 bases at V and 3 bases at J, with 17 bases in the middle. Combining the CDR3 with reference TRBV30 and TRBJ2-7 gives the whole variable domain SQTIHQWPATLVQPVGSPLSLECTVEGTSNPNLYWYRQAAGRGLQLLFYSVGIGQISSEVPQNLSASRPQDRQFILSSKKLLLSDSGFYLCAGQIRVSYEQYFGPGTRLTVT.

V is TRBV29-1 and J is TRBJ2-3, with 8 bases that match TRBD1. Trimming took 2 bases from V and 5 from J; bases not matched to a gene: 9. Germline-derived CDR1 and CDR2 are SQVTM and ANQGSEA. This CDR3 has 15 residues. CDR3 region: CSVEPGRGRQDTQYF. The CDR3, as DNA: TGCAGCGTTGAACCCGGCAGGGGGCGACAAGATACGCAGTATTTT.

The chain has TRBV28 and TRBJ2-7, with TRBD2 identical over 7 bases. Germline-derived CDR1 and CDR2 are MDHEN and SYDVKM. The CDR3 covers 14 residues. With 7 bases clipped from V and 1 base from J, the junction kept 7 bases outside the gene matches. CDR3 region: CASTFVGGSYEQYF. The CDR3 nucleotides are TGTGCCAGCACCTTCGTGGGGGGGTCCTACGAGCAGTACTTC.

This clone occurred a few times. CDR3 sequence reads: CASSEGQGYTEAFF. Written as DNA, the CDR3 is TGTGCCAGCAGTGAAGGCCAGGGGTATACTGAAGCTTTCTTT. This chain connects TRBV2 to TRBJ1-1; possibly TRBD1 for D (6 bases). Trimming left V 1 base short and J 5 bases short, with 11 bases between. CDR1 and CDR2 from the germline V gene are SNHLY and FYNNEI. The CDR3 is 14 amino acids.

In this sample, this clone turned up once. The V and J genes are TRBV7-3 and TRBJ2-1, with 8 bases fitting TRBD2. Trimming cost V 5 bases and J 6 bases; bases outside gene matches: 9. The CDR3 contains 15 residues. CDR1 is SGHTA, CDR2 FQGTGA, per germline. The CDR3 nucleotides read TGTGCCAGCAGCCGAACCGGGACTAGTACCAATGAGCAGTTCTTC. Its protein is CASSRTGTSTNEQFF.

V is TRBV28 and J is TRBJ2-5; no firm D call. TRBJ2-7 explains the end of the DNA better; the J call may be wrong. Germline-derived CDR1 and CDR2 are MDHEN and SYDVKM. This CDR3 has 13 residues. The CDR3 DNA reads TGTGCCAGCAGTCCCCGGTTGGAGTACGAGCAGTACTTC. It is translated as CASSPRLEYEQYF.

The chain combines TRBV11-1 with TRBJ1-1; D remains unclear. V was pared by 0 bases and J by 0 bases, with 5 bases between. This CDR3 has 14 residues. The V gene's germline CDR1 is SGHAT and CDR2 FQDESV (reference sequence). The CDR3 here is CASSLASVNTEAFF. The DNA of the CDR3 is TGTGCCAGCAGCTTAGCGTCCGTGAACACTGAAGCTTTCTTT.

V usage is TRBV11-3 and J usage is TRBJ1-1, with 9 bases that match TRBD1. CDR3 length equals 16 residues. CDR1 is SGHNT, CDR2 YENEEA, per germline. Trimming cost V 4 bases and J 3 bases; bases outside gene matches: 9. CDR3: CASSSTDRGGDTEAFF. The DNA for the CDR3 is TGTGCCAGCAGCTCGACGGACAGGGGAGGGGACACTGAAGCTTTCTTT. Full variable domain (missing parts from reference TRBV11-3 and TRBJ1-1): EAGVVQSPRYKIIEKKQPVAFWCNPISGHNTLYWYLQNLGQGPELLIRYENEEAVDDSQLPKDRFSAERLKGVDSTLKIQPAELGDSAVYLCASSSTDRGGDTEAFFGQGTRLTVV.

In its sample, this clone was seen a few times. This sequence joins TRBV2 and TRBJ1-1; a weak D match, TRBD1 (6 bases). Per germline, CDR1 SNHLY and CDR2 FYNNEI. The CDR3 spans 13 residues. Deletions cut 11 bases from V and 1 base from J, with 14 bases between. CDR3 nucleotides: TGTGCCGACAACAGGGCCGAGAACACTGAAGCTTTCTTT. Translated: CADNRAENTEAFF.

This rearrangement joins TRBV7-2 to TRBJ1-5; D ambiguous. Trimming removed 5 bases at V and 7 bases at J, with 15 bases between. Per germline, CDR1 SGHTA and CDR2 FQGNSA. The CDR3 sequence is 14 residues long. CDR3 loop: CASSPEYGWQPQHF. The CDR3 DNA reads as TGTGCCAGCAGCCCTGAGTATGGTTGGCAGCCCCAGCATTTT.

The chain combines TRBV10-3 with TRBJ2-3; 12 nucleotides align to TRBD2. The CDR3 runs 14 residues. Looked up from germline, CDR1 is ENHRY and CDR2 is SYGVKD. Trimming removed 6 bases from V and 6 bases from J; junction bases left unmatched: 4. The DNA of the CDR3 is TGTGCCATCAGGACTAGCGGGGGATTCGATACGCAGTATTTT. Its translation: CAIRTSGGFDTQYF.

The chain has TRBV5-1 and TRBJ1-2, with TRBD1 matching over 9 bases. The J segment lost 8 bases and the V segment lost 1 base, leaving 12 bases of the junction unmatched. The CDR3 totals 16 residues. Germline CDR1 reads SGHRS; CDR2 reads YFSETQ. CDR3 in amino acids: CASSLSMIGTGRGYTF. For the CDR3, the DNA is TGCGCCAGCAGCTTGAGCATGATAGGGACAGGGCGAGGCTACACCTTC.

This chain connects TRBV11-2 to TRBJ1-1; 8 nucleotides match TRBD1. There are 16 residues in the CDR3. The trim removed 1 base at V and 4 bases at J, leaving 8 bases unmatched. Germline assignment: CDR1 SGHAT and CDR2 FQNNGV. The CDR3 DNA reads TGTGCCAGCAGCTTAGTTGCAGGGGGCGCAGGCACTGAAGCTTTCTTT. Translated, it gives CASSLVAGGAGTEAFF.

The V gene is TRBV27, the J gene TRBJ2-6; 9 nucleotides line up with TRBD1. Germline V CDR1 and CDR2: MNHEY, SMNVEV (reference sequence). The ends lost 6 bases at V and 0 bases at J; junction bases unmatched: 6. The CDR3 extends over 17 amino acids. The CDR3 here is CASSPRDRVSGANVLTF. Written as DNA, the CDR3 is TGTGCCAGCAGCCCCCGGGACAGGGTCTCTGGGGCCAACGTCCTGACTTTC.

The count of this clone is one. The DNA is left out, because the CDR3 cannot be placed on it with certainty; the CDR3 is given as TCRdb lists it. The J gene is TRBJ2-2, the V gene TRBV21-1; TRBD2, as called in the table, went unchecked against the DNA. TRBV21-1 has pseudogene status. Termini included, the CDR3 measures 18 amino acids. CDR3 in amino acids: CASSKVGKGAREPGELFF.

This chain links TRBV7-9 with TRBJ2-6, with D maybe TRBD1 (5 bases). This CDR3 has 15 amino acids. Germline-derived CDR1 and CDR2 are SEHNR and FQNEAQ (reference sequence). V was clipped by 2 bases and J by 0 bases, with 5 bases between them. In DNA form, the CDR3 reads TGTGCCAGCAGCTTAACAGGCTCTGGGGCCAACGTCCTGACTTTC. Its translation: CASSLTGSGANVLTF.

The chain couples TRBV10-1 to TRBJ2-1, with D possibly being TRBD1 (5 bases). CDR3 length equals 13 residues. V was trimmed by 7 bases and J by 5 bases, leaving 12 bases between them. Germline CDR1 and CDR2: WNHNN and SYGVQD (reference sequence). The DNA of the CDR3 is TGCGCCAGCACCGAGGCAGGGAACAATGAGCAGTTCTTC. Translation: CASTEAGNNEQFF.

This clone was detected once. The rearrangement joins TRBV6-1 to TRBJ2-1; 9 nucleotides match TRBD1. This CDR3 is 15 amino acids long. The J segment lost 1 base and the V segment lost 7 bases, leaving 5 bases of the junction unmatched. Germline CDR1 is MNHNS and CDR2 is SASEGT. This CDR3 reads CASKATGGSYNEQFF. The CDR3 DNA reads TGTGCCAGCAAGGCGACAGGGGGGTCCTACAATGAGCAGTTCTTC.

This chain uses TRBV4-1 with TRBJ2-1, with TRBD1 as a possible D gene (6 bases). Germline V lookup: CDR1 MGHRA, CDR2 YSYEKL. With 5 bases removed from V and 6 bases from J, the gap between germline ends came to 11 bases. This CDR3 comprises 13 residues. The CDR3 here is CASSSQGGNEQFF. CDR3 nucleotides: TGCGCCAGCAGCTCACAGGGTGGCAATGAGCAGTTCTTC.

This chain connects TRBV7-8 to TRBJ2-3; a possible D gene is TRBD2 (6 bases). The CDR3 has 16 amino acids. V gave up 5 bases and J gave up 6 bases, with 21 bases separating them. Germline V gene lookup returns CDR1 SGHVS and CDR2 FQNEAQ. The chain's CDR3 is CASSVGTVEFGDTQYF. Here the CDR3 DNA reads TGTGCCAGCAGCGTGGGGACTGTGGAATTTGGGGATACGCAGTATTTT.

The V and J genes are TRBV6-1 and TRBJ1-5; the match to TRBD1 covers 10 bases. Germline V lookup: CDR1 MNHNS, CDR2 SASEGT. This CDR3 contains 18 residues. The J segment lost 2 bases and the V segment lost 1 base, leaving 8 bases of the junction unmatched. CDR3 in DNA: TGTGCCAGCAGTGAAGACTACCGGGACAGGGGAGGCAATCAGCCCCAGCATTTT. Encoded protein: CASSEDYRDRGGNQPQHF.

The V call is TRBV6-5, the J call TRBJ2-2; 10 nucleotides agree with TRBD1. This CDR3 is built from 16 residues. The V segment lost 2 bases and the J segment 6 bases; nucleotides outside the gene matches: 6. Germline CDR1 MNHEY, CDR2 SVGAGI. CDR3 nucleotide sequence: TGTGCCAGCAGTTACGCCGGGACAGGGGCCGCCGGGGAGCTGTTTTTT. The encoded protein is CASSYAGTGAAGELFF.

This clone was counted between two and nine times. As DNA, the CDR3 is TGTGCCTGGAACAAAGGGACAGGGGGCGAGCAGTACTTC. Amino acids: CAWNKGTGGEQYF. The chain recombines TRBV30 with TRBJ2-7; 11 bases align to TRBD1. V shed 4 bases, J shed 6 bases, and the junction held 5 bases outside the gene matches. The CDR3 extends over 13 amino acids. Germline values: CDR1 GTSNPN, CDR2 SVGIG (reference sequence).

This rearrangement joins TRBV23-1 to TRBJ1-5, with a tentative D call TRBD1 (5 bases). TRBV23-1 is assigned to the ORF class and has an uncertain function. The CDR3 sequence is 18 residues long. V was clipped by 0 bases and J by 0 bases, with 15 bases between them. The CDR3 DNA follows: TGCGCCAGCAGTCAATCCGGAAGGGGCGAATATAGCAATCAGCCCCAGCATTTT. Translating it yields CASSQSGRGEYSNQPQHF.

The genes are TRBV7-3 and TRBJ2-5; TRBD2 is a possible D gene (6 bases). V was shortened by 3 bases and J by 4 bases, with 15 bases between the two germline ends. CDR3 length equals 15 residues. The V gene's germline CDR1 is SGHTA and CDR2 FQGTGA. In nucleotides, the CDR3 is TGTGCCAGCAGCTTGCGGGGAGTCGACCCAGAGACCCAGTACTTC. Amino acid sequence: CASSLRGVDPETQYF.